In this sample, the clone carrying this T cell receptor (beta chain) turned up many times. Its target is not known. This entry is derived from a study of early T cells in non-severe SARS-CoV-2 infection. Background on the study: Unpaired chains resulted from sequencing bulk RNA of unsorted whole blood.

V dropped 0 bases and J dropped 7 bases, with 11 bases sitting between them. This CDR3 has 14 residues. Germline V gene sequence: CDR1 SGDLS, CDR2 YYNGEE. Via MiXCR, TCRdb re-called the 5' RACE reads, giving one row per CDR3 protein. This table has 65,000 to 80,000 distinct CDR3 sequences, about 13% appearing once. The study, taken as a whole, reports: Database matching using VDJdb favored anti-spike CD8 responses, with private and CD4 specificities left missing.

Sequenced sample: whole blood. This chain links TRBV9 with TRBJ1-5; TRBD1 might be the D (5 bases). This TCR came from an adult who was a healthcare worker with PCR-confirmed SARS-CoV-2 infection or an uninfected control (not recorded which). For the CDR3, the DNA is TGTGCCAGCAGCGTAGAGGGGATCGGGCAGCCCCAGCATTTT. Residues: CASSVEGIGQPQHF.